Listed here is a single T cell receptor (beta chain). What it recognizes is unknown. The data were obtained in a study of T cell responses to AZD1222 COVID-19 vaccine. Regarding the study as a whole: The repertoires were collected only after the peak T cell response. With dominance at 160-218 and 743-854, vaccine-associated CD4 TCRs spanned spike. The study found Spike-specific TCR breadth and depth rose after two AZD1222 doses.

Generated by immunoSEQ multiplex PCR, the TCRdb table keeps only in-frame clones and is missing some. The repertoire has 90,000 to 110,000 clones, roughly nine tenths of them found once; the top ten carry approximately 7.6%. The CDR3 contains 14 residues. Unmatched junction bases numbered 7, after V lost 4 bases and J lost 14 bases. Looked up from germline, CDR1 is SGHRS and CDR2 is YFSETQ. The TCR was taken from an adult in good health. The gene calls are TRBV5-1 and TRBJ2-1; 15 nucleotides line up with TRBD2. The sequenced sample was peripheral blood, obtained on day 0 of AZD1222 vaccination. The CDR3 DNA reads TGCGCCAGCAGCCTGGGACTAGCGGGGGGTTCTGAGTTCTTC. Amino acids: CASSLGLAGGSEFF. The full variable domain, rest sourced from reference TRBV5-1 and TRBJ2-1, is KAGVTQTPRYLIKTRGQQVTLSCSPISGHRSVSWYQQTPGQGLQFLFEYFSETQRNKGNFPGRFSGRQFSNSRSEMNVSTLELGDSALYLCASSLGLAGGSEFFGPGTRLTVL.